The clone carrying this T cell receptor beta chain was seen a handful of times. Its antigen is not known. Trimming shortened V by 5 bases and J by 6 bases, and 16 bases separated the two germline ends. There are 14 residues in the CDR3. Germline V gives CDR1 SEHNR, CDR2 FQNEAQ (reference sequence). These data come from a study of cytomegalovirus exposure and HLA in healthy donors. Study results and limitations: TRBV6-2, TRBV6-3 and some other V segments were unresolvable in 87-base-pair reads.

PCR used 60 Vbeta primers and 13 Jbeta primers. Profiled with immunoSEQ multiplex PCR; TCRdb holds only in-frame clones, not every one. The sample yields 150,000 to 200,000 clones, over 60% seen once. The sample comprised PBMCs. V is TRBV7-9 and J is TRBJ1-2; D may be TRBD1 (6 bases). The origin of this receptor is a woman in her thirties or forties in good health and CMV-seronegative. CDR3 in DNA: TGTGCCAGCAGCAGCGGACAGAGGATGGATGGCTACACCTTC. This encodes CASSSGQRMDGYTF.